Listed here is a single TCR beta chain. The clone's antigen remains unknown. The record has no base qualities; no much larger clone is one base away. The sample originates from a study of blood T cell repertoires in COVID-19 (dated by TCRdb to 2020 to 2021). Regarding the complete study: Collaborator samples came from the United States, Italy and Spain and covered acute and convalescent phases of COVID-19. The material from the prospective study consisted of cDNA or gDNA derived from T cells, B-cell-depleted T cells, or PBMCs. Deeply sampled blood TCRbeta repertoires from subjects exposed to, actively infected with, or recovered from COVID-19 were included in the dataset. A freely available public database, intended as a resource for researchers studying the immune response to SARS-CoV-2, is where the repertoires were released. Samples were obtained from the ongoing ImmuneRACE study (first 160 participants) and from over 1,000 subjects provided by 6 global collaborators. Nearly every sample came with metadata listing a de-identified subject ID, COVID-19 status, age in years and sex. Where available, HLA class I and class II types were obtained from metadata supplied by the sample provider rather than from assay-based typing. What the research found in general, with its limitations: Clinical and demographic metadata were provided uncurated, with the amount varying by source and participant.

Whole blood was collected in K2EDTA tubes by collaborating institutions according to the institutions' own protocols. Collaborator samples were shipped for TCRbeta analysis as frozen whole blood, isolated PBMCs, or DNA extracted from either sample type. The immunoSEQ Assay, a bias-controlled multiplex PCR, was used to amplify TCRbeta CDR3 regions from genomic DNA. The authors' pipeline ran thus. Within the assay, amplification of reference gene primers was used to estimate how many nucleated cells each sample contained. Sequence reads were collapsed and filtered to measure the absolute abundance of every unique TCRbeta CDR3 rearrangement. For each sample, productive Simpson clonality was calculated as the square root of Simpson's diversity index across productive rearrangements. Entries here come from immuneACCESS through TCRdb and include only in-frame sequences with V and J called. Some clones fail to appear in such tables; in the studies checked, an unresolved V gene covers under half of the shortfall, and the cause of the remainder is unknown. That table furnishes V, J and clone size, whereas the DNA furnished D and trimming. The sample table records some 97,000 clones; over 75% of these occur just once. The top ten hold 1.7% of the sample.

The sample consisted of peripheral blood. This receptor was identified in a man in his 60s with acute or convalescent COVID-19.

The bases are TGTGCCAGCTCACTCCCCGGCAGGGTGGGCTCTGGGGCCAACGTCCTGACTTTC. This yields the protein CASSLPGRVGSGANVLTF. The sequence joins TRBV18 to TRBJ2-6; the D gene is perhaps TRBD1, on 5 matching bases. V loses 4 bases, J loses 0 bases, and the germline ends lie 16 bases apart. From a lookup of the germline V gene, CDR1 and CDR2 are KGHSH and LQKENI. There are 18 amino acids in the CDR3, from cysteine to phenylalanine inclusive. CDR3 DNA only is kept here, 54 bases in frame from base 1.